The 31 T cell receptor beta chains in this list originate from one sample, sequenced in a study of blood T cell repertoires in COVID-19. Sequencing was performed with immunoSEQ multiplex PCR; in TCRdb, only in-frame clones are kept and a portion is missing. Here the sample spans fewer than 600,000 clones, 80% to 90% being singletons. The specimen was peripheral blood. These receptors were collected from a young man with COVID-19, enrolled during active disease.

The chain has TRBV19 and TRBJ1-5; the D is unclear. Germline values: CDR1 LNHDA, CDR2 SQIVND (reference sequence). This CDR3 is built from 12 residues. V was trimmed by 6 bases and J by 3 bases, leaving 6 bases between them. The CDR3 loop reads CASRLNNQPQHF. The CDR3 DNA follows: TGTGCCAGTAGGCTAAACAATCAGCCCCAGCATTTT.

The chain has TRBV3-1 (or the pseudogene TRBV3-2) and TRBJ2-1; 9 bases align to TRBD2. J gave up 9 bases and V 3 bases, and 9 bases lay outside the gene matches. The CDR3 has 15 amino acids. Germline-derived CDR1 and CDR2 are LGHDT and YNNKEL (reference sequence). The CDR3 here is CASSQLLAGESEQFF. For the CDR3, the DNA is TGTGCCAGCAGCCAGCTGTTAGCGGGAGAGAGTGAGCAGTTCTTC.

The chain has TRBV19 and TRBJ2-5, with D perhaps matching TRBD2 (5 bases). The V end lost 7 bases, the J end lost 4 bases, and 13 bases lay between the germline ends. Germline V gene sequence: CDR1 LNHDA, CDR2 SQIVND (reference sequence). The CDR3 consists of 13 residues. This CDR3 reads CASTHNAGETQYF. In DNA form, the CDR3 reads TGTGCCAGTACCCATAACGCGGGAGAGACCCAGTACTTC.

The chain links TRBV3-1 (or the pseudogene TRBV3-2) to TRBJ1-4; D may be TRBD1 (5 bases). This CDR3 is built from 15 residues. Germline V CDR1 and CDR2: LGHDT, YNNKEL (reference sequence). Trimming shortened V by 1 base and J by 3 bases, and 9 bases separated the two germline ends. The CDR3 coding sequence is TGTGCCAGCAGCCAAGGTCCAGGGCCTAATGAAAAACTGTTTTTT. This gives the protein CASSQGPGPNEKLFF.

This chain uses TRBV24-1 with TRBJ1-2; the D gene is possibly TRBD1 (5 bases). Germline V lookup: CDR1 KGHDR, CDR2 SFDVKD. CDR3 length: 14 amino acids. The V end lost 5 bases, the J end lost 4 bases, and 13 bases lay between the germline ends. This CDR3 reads CATSGGVSPYGYTF. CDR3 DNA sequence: TGTGCCACCAGTGGGGGCGTAAGTCCCTATGGCTACACCTTC.

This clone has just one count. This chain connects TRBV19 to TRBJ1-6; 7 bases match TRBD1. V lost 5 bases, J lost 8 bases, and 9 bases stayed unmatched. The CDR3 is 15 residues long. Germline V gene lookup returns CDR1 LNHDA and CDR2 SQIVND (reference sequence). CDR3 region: CASSRYDRDYSPLHF. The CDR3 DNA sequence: TGTGCCAGTAGTCGCTACGACAGGGATTATTCACCCCTCCACTTT.

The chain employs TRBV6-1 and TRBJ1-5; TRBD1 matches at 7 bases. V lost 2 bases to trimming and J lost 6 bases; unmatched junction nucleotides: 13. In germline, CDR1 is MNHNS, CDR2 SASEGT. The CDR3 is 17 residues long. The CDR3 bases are TGTGCCAGCAGTGAATTTTTTGTGGGACAGCAGCTTCAGCCCCAGCATTTT. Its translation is CASSEFFVGQQLQPQHF.

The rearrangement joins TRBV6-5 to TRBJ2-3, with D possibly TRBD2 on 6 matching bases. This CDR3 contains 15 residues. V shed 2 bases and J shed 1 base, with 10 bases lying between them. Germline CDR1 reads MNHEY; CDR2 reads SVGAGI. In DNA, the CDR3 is TGTGCCAGCAGTTACGATCCGGGGGGCACAGATACGCAGTATTTT. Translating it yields CASSYDPGGTDTQYF.

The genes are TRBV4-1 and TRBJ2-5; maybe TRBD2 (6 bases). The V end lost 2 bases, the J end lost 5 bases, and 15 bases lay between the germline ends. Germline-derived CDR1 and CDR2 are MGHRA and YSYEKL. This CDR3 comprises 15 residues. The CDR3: CASSQRSSERETQYF. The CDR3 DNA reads TGCGCCAGCAGCCAACGGTCTAGCGAGAGGGAGACCCAGTACTTC.

The CDR3 coding sequence is TGTGCCAGCAGTGCGCCGGGAGTCGACTATGGCTACACCTTC. Translated: CASSAPGVDYGYTF. The chain is built from TRBV2 and TRBJ1-2; no clear D. Germline lookup yields CDR1 SNHLY and CDR2 FYNNEI. The CDR3 is 14 amino acids. V lost 4 bases to trimming and J lost 3 bases, with 12 bases between them.

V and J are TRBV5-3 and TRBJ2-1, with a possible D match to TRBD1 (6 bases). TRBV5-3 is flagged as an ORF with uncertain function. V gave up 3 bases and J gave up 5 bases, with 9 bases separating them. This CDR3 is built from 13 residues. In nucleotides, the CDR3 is TGTGCCAGAAGCTCGACAGGTCACAATGAGCAGTTCTTC. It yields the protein CARSSTGHNEQFF.

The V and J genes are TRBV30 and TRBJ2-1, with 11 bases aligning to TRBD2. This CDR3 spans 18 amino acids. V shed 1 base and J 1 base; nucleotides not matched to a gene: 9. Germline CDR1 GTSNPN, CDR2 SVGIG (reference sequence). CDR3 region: CAWSGLAGGRGSYNEQFF. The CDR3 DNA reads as TGTGCCTGGAGTGGGCTAGCGGGAGGCCGGGGGTCCTACAATGAGCAGTTCTTC.

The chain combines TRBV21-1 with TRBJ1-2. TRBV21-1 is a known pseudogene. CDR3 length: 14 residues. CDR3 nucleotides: TGTGCCAGCAGCAAAAGGCGGGGCGCTTGTGGCTACACCTTC. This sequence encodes CASSKRRGACGYTF.

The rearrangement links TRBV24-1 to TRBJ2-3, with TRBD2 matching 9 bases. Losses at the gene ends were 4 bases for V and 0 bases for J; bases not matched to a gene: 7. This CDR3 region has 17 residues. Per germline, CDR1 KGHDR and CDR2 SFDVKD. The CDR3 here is CATSDPGLAVSTDTQYF. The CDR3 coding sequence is TGTGCCACCAGTGACCCGGGACTAGCAGTTAGCACAGATACGCAGTATTTT.

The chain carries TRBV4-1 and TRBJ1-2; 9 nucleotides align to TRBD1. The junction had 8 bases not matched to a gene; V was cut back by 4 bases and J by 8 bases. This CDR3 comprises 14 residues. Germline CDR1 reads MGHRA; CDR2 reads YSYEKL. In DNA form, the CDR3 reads TGCGCCAGCAGCCGCACCGGGACAGGGAAAGGCTACACCTTC. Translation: CASSRTGTGKGYTF.

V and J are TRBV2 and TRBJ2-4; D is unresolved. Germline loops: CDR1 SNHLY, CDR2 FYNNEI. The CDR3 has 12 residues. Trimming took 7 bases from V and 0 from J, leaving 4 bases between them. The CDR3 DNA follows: TGTGCCAGCATGAGAGCCAAAAACATTCAGTACTTC. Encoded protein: CASMRAKNIQYF.

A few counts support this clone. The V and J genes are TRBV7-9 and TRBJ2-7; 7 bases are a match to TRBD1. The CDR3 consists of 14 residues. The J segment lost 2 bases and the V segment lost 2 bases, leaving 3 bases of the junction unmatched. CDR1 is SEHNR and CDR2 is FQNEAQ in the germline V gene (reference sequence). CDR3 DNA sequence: TGTGCCAGCAGCTTAACAGGACAGGCCTACGAGCAGTACTTC. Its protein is CASSLTGQAYEQYF.

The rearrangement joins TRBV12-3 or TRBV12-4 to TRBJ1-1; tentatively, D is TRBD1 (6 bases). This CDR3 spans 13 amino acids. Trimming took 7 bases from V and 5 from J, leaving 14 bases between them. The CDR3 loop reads CASTRQAGTEAFF. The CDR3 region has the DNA TGTGCCAGCACCCGACAGGCTGGGACTGAAGCTTTCTTT.

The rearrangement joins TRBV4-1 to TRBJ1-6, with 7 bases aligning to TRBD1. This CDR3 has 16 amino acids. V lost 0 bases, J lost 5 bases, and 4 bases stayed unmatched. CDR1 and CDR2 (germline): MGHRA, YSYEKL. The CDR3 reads CASSQDGQANNSPLHF. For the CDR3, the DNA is TGCGCCAGCAGCCAAGATGGACAGGCGAATAATTCACCCCTCCACTTT.

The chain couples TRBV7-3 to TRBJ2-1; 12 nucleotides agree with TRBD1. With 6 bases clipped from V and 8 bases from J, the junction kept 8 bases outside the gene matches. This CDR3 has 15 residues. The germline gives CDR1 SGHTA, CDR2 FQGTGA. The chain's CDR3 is CASSKGTGGQDEQFF. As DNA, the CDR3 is TGTGCCAGCAGTAAGGGGACAGGGGGCCAGGATGAGCAGTTCTTC.

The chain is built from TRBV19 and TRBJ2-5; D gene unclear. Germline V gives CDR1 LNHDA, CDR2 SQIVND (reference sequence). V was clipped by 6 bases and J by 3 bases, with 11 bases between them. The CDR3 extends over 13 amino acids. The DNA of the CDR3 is TGTGCCAGTAGCATTGAGGTGGAAGAGACCCAGTACTTC. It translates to CASSIEVEETQYF.

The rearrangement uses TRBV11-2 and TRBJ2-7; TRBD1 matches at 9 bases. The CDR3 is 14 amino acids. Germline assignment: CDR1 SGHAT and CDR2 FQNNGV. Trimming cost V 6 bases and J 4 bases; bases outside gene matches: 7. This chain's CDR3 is CASSSGTGRYEQYF. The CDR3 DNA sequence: TGTGCCAGCAGTTCCGGGACAGGGAGATACGAGCAGTACTTC. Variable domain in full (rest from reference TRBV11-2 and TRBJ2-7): EAGVAQSPRYKIIEKRQSVAFWCNPISGHATLYWYQQILGQGPKLLIQFQNNGVVDDSQLPKDRFSAERLKGVDSTLKIQPAKLEDSAVYLCASSSGTGRYEQYFGPGTRLTVT.

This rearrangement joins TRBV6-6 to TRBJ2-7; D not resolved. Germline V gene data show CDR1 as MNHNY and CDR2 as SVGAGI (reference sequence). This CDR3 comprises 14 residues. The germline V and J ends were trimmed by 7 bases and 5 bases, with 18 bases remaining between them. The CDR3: CASTPSHRSDEQYF. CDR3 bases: TGTGCCAGCACCCCAAGCCACAGATCTGACGAGCAGTACTTC.

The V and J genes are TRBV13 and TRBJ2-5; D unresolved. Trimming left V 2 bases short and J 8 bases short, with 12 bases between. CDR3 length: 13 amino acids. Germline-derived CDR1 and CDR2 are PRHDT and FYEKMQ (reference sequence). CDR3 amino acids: CASSLLVYGTQYF. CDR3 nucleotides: TGTGCCAGCAGCTTACTAGTTTATGGAACCCAGTACTTC.

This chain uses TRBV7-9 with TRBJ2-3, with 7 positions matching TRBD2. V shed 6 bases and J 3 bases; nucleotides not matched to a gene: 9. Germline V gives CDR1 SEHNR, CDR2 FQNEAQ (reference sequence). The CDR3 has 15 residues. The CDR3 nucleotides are TGTGCCAGCAGGACGCAAGGACTAGGAACAGATACGCAGTATTTT. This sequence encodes CASRTQGLGTDTQYF. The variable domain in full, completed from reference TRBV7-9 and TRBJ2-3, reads DTGVSQNPRHKITKRGQNVTFRCDPISEHNRLYWYRQTLGQGPEFLTYFQNEAQLEKSRLLSDRFSAERPKGSFSTLEIQRTEQGDSAMYLCASRTQGLGTDTQYFGPGTRLTVL.

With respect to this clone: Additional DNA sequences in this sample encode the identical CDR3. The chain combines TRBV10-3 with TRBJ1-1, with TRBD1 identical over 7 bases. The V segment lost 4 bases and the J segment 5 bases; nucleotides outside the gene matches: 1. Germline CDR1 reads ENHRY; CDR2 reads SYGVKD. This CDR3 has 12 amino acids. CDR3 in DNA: TGTGCCATCAGTGGACAGGGAACTGAAGCTTTCTTT. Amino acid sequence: CAISGQGTEAFF.

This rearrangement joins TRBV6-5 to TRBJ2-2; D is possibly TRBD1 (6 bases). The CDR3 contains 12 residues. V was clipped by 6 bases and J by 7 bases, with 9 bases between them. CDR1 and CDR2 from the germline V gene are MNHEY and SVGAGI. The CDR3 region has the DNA TGTGCCAGCAGCCCAGGGGTCGGGGAGCTGTTTTTT. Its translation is CASSPGVGELFF.

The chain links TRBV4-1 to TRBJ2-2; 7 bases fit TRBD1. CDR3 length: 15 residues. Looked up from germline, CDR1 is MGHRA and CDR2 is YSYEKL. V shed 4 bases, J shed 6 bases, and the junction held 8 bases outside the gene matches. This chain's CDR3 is CASSRRWDSSGELFF. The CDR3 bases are TGCGCCAGCAGCCGAAGATGGGACAGTTCCGGGGAGCTGTTTTTT.

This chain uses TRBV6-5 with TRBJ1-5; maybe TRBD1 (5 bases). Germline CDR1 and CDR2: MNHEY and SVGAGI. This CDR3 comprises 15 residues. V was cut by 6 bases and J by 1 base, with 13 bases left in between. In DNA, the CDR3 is TGTGCCAGCAGACCCGCCAGGGCAAGCAATCAGCCCCAGCATTTT. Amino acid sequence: CASRPARASNQPQHF.

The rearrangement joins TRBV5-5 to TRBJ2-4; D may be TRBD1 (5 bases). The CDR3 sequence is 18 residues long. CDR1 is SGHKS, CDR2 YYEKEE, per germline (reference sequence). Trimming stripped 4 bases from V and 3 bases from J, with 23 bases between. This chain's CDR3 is CASSDTYRTRAYKNIQYF. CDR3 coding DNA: TGTGCCAGCAGCGATACTTACAGGACCCGGGCATACAAAAACATTCAGTACTTC.

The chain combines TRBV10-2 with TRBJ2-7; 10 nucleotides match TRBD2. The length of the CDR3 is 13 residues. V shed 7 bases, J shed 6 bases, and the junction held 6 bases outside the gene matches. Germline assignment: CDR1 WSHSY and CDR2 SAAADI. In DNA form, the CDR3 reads TGCGCCAGCAACCTAGCGGGAGCCACCGAGCAGTACTTC. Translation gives CASNLAGATEQYF.